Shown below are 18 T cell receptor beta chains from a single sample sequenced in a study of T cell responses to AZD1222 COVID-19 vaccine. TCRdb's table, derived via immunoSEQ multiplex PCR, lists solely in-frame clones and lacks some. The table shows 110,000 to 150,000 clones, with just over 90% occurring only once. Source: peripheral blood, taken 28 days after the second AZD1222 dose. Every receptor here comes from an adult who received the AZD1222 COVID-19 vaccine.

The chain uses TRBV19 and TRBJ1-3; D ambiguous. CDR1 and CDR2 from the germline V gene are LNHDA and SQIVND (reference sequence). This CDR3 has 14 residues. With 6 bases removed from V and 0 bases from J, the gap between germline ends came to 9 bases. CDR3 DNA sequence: TGTGCCAGTAGAGCAGGCTACTCTGGAAACACCATATATTTT. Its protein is CASRAGYSGNTIYF.

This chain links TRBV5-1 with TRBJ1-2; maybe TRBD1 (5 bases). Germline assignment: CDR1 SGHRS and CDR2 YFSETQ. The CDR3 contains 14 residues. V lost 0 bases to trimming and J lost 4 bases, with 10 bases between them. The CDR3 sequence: CASSLEQASYGYTF. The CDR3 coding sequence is TGCGCCAGCAGCTTGGAACAGGCGTCCTATGGCTACACCTTC.

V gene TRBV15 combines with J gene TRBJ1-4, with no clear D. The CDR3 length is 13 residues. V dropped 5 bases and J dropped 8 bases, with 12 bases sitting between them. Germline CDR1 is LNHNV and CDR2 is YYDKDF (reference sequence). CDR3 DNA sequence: TGTGCCACCAGCCAGGTGAGTGGGGAAAAACTGTTTTTT. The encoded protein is CATSQVSGEKLFF.

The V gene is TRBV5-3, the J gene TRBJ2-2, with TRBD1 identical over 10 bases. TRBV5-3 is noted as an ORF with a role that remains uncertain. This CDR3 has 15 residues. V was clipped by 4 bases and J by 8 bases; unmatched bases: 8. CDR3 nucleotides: TGTGCCAGAAGCACAGGACAGGGGGTAGGAGGGGAGCTGTTTTTT. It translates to CARSTGQGVGGELFF.

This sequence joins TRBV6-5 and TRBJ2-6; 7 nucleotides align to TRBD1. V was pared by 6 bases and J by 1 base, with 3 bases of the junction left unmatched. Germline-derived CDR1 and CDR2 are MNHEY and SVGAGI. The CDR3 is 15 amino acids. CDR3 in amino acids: CASSLGQSGANVLTF. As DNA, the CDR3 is TGTGCCAGCAGCCTGGGACAGTCTGGGGCCAACGTCCTGACTTTC.

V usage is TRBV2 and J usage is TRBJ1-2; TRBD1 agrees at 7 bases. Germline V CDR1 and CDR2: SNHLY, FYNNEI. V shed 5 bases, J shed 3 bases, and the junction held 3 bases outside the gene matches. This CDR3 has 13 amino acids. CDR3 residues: CASSPGQHYGYTF. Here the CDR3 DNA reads TGTGCCAGCAGTCCGGGACAGCACTATGGCTACACCTTC. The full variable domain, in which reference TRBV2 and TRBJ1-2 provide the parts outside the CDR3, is EPEVTQTPSHQVTQMGQEVILRCVPISNHLYFYWYRQILGQKVEFLVSFYNNEISEKSEIFDDQFSVERPDGSNFTLKIRSTKLEDSAMYFCASSPGQHYGYTFGSGTRLTVV.

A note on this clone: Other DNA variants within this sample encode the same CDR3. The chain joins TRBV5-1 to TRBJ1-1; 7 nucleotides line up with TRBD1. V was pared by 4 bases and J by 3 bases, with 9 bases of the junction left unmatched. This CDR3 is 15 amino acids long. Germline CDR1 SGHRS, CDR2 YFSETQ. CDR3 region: CASSTGTAGDTEAFF. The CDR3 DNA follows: TGCGCCAGCAGCACCGGGACAGCCGGGGACACTGAAGCTTTCTTT.

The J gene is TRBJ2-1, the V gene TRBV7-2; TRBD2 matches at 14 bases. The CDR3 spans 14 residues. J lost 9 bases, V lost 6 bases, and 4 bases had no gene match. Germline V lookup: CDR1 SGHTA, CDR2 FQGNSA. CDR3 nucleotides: TGTGCCAGCAGGGCGGGACTAGCGGGAGTTGAGCAGTTCTTC. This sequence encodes CASRAGLAGVEQFF. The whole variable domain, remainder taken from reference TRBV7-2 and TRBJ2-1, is GAGVSQSPSNKVTEKGKDVELRCDPISGHTALYWYRQSLGQGLEFLIYFQGNSAPDKSGLPSDRFSAERTGGSVSTLTIQRTQQEDSAVYLCASRAGLAGVEQFFGPGTRLTVL.

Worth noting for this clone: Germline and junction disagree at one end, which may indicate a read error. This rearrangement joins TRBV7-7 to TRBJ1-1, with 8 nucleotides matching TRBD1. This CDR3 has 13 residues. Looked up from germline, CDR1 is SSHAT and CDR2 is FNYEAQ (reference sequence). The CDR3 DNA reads TGTGCTAGCAGCTTAGGACAGGGCACTGAAGCTTTCTTT. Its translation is CASSLGQGTEAFF.

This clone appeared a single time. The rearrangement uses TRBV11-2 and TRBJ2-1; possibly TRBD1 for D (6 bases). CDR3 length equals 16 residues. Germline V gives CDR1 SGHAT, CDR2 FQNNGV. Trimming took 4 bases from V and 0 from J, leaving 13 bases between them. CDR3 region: CASSSGDIPSYNEQFF. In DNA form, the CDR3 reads TGTGCCAGCAGCTCAGGGGACATCCCCTCCTACAATGAGCAGTTCTTC.

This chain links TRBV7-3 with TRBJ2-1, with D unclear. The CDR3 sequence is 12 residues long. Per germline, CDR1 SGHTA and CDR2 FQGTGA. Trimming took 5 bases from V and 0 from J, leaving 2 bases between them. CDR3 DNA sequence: TGTGCCAGCAGCAACTCCTACAATGAGCAGTTCTTC. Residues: CASSNSYNEQFF.

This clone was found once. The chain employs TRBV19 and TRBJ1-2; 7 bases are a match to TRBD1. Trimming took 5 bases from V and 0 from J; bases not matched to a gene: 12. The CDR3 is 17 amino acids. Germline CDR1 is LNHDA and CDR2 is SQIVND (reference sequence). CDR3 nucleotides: TGTGCCAGTAGTGGATCGACAGGGCGCGATTCTAACTATGGCTACACCTTC. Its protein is CASSGSTGRDSNYGYTF.

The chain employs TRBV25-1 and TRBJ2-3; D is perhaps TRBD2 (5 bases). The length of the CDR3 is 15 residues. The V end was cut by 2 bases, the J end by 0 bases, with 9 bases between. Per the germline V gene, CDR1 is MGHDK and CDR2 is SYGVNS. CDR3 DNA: TGTGCCAGCAGTGAAGAGGCGGGTAGCACAGATACGCAGTATTTT. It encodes CASSEEAGSTDTQYF.

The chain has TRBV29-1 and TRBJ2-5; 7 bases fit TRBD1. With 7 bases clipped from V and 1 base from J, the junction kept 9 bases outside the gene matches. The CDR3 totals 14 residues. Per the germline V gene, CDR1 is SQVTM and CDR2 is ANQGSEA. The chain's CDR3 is CSAQPGTVQETQYF. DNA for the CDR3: TGCAGCGCCCAACCTGGGACAGTCCAAGAGACCCAGTACTTC.

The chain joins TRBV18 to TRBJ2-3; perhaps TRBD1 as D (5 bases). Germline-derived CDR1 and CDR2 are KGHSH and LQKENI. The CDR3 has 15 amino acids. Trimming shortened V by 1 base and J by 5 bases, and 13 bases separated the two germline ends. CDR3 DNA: TGTGCCAGCTCACCACTTAAGGGGCAGGGAGATACGCAGTATTTT. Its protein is CASSPLKGQGDTQYF.

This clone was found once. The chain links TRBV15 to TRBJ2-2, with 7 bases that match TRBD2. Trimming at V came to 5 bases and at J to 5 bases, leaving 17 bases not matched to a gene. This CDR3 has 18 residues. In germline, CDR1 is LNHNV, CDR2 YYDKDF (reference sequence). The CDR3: CATSPRALGRGTTGELFF. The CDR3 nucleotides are TGTGCCACCAGCCCACGGGCGTTAGGGCGGGGGACGACCGGGGAGCTGTTTTTT.

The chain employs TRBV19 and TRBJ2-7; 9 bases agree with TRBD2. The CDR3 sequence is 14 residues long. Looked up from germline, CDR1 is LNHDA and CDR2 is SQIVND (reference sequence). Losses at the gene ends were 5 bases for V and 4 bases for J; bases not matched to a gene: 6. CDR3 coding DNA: TGTGCCAGTAGTGTCCTAGCGGGAACATACGAGCAGTACTTC. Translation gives CASSVLAGTYEQYF.

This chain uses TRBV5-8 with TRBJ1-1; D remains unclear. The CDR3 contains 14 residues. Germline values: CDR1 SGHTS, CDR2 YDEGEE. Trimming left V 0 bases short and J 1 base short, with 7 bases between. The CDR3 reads CASSLERQNTEAFF. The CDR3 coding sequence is TGTGCCAGCAGCTTGGAGAGACAGAACACTGAAGCTTTCTTT.